Included here is one T cell receptor (beta chain) sequence, with context. Its cognate antigen is unknown. Libraries were prepared by immunoSEQ multiplex PCR; TCRdb keeps only in-frame clonotypes and omits some of them. The sample shows more than 50,000 clones, 80% of them seen only once. As for time point: week 11, during vaccination. Vaccinated patients received 300 ug of mutant IDH1 20-mer peptide per dose, with topical imiquimod. The astrocytomas were IDH1-mutant, ATRX-negative, and WHO grade 3 or 4. These data belong to a study of a mutant IDH1 vaccine in newly diagnosed glioma. Study overall: Vaccines began 4-6 weeks after radiotherapy alone, or with temozolomide cycles.

Germline CDR1 SGHNT, CDR2 YENEEA. This CDR3 is 13 amino acids long. The junction had 1 base not matched to a gene; V was cut back by 5 bases and J by 0 bases. Study-wide results and limits: 93.3% of patients showed vaccine-induced immune responses across multiple MHC alleles. Seemingly, pseudoprogression had no relation to changes in the top peripheral T cell clonotypes.

This rearrangement joins TRBV11-3 to TRBJ2-7; 7 positions match TRBD2. The clonotype was recovered from a man aged 50 to 60 with glioma. Sequenced here: PBMCs, sampled from a glioma patient whose treatment included an IDH1 peptide vaccine. The CDR3 reads CASSKRGSYEQYF. CDR3 sequence (DNA): TGTGCCAGCAGCAAGCGGGGCTCCTACGAGCAGTACTTC.